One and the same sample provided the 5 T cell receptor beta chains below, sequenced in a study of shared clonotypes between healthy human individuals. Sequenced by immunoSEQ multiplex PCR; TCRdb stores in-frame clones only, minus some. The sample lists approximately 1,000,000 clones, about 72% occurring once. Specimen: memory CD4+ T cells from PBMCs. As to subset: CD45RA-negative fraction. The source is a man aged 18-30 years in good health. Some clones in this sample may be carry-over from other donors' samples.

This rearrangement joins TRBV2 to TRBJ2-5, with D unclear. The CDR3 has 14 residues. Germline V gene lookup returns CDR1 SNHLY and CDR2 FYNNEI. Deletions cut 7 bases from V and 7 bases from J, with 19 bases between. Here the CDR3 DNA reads TGTGCCAGCACTTTGGACCAACCTGGTGGGACCCAGTACTTC. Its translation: CASTLDQPGGTQYF.

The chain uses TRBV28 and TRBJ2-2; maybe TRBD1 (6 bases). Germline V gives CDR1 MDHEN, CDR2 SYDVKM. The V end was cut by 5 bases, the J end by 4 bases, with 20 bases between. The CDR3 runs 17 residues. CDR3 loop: CASSGTPGQGTTGELFF. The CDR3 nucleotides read TGTGCCAGCAGTGGGACACCAGGGCAGGGGACCACCGGGGAGCTGTTTTTT.

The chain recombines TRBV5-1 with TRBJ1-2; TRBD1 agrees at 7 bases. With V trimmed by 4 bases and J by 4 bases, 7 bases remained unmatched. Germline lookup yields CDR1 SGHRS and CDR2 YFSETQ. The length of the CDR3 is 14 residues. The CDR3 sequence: CASSVEGAGYGYTF. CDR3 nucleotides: TGCGCCAGCAGCGTTGAGGGGGCGGGCTATGGCTACACCTTC. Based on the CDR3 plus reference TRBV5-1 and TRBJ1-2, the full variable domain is KAGVTQTPRYLIKTRGQQVTLSCSPISGHRSVSWYQQTPGQGLQFLFEYFSETQRNKGNFPGRFSGRQFSNSRSEMNVSTLELGDSALYLCASSVEGAGYGYTFGSGTRLTVV.

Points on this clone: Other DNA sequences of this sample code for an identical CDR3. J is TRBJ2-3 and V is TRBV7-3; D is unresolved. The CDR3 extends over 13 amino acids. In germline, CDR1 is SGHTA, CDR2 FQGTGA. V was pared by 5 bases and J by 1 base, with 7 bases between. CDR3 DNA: TGTGCCAGCAGCCCATCGGGCACAGATACGCAGTATTTT. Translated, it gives CASSPSGTDTQYF.

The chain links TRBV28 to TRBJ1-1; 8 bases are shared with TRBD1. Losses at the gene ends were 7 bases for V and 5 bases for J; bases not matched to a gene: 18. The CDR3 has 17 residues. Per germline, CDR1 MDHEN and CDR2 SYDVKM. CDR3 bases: TGTGCCAGCACCCATGGCAGGGGGCAACGGTGGGGTACTGAAGCTTTCTTT. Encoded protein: CASTHGRGQRWGTEAFF.